This is a list of T cell receptor beta chains from one sample in a study of cytomegalovirus exposure and HLA in healthy donors. TCRdb's copy holds only in-frame clones and misses some; the assay was immunoSEQ multiplex PCR. The table shows about 190,000 clones, with over 60% occurring only once. The specimen was PBMCs. These receptors came from a woman aged 40 to 55 in good health and CMV-seronegative. The CDR3 runs from the conserved cysteine through the conserved F or W. A D gene is named only where the DNA matches it firmly. Size is omitted from some rows. Given values are once, few, many or a class for expanded clones.

v_gene	abundance	len	d_gene	j_gene	CDR3aa	CDR3nt
TRBV7-8	.	14	.	TRBJ1-5	CASSPQAGSQPQHF	TGTGCCAGCAGCCCCCAAGCCGGGAGCCAGCCCCAGCATTTT
TRBV29-1	.	13	.	TRBJ1-1	CSVEQVRNTEAFF	TGCAGCGTTGAGCAGGTCAGGAACACTGAAGCTTTCTTT
TRBV7-2	.	14	.	TRBJ2-2	CASSLGGNTGELFF	TGTGCCAGCAGCTTAGGAGGGAACACCGGGGAGCTGTTTTTT
TRBV19	.	14	.	TRBJ2-2	CASSSIGGSGELFF	TGTGCCAGTAGTTCAATAGGGGGTAGCGGGGAGCTGTTTTTT
TRBV6-6	.	13	.	TRBJ2-7	CASSYETGYEQYF	TGTGCCAGCAGTTACGAGACTGGCTACGAGCAGTACTTC
TRBV5-5	.	16	TRBD2	TRBJ2-3	CASSLAGLAWADTQYF	TGTGCCAGCAGCTTGGCCGGACTAGCTTGGGCAGATACGCAGTATTTT
TRBV5-6	.	17	TRBD2	TRBJ2-5	CASSSRLAGGLQETQYF	TGTGCCAGCAGCTCCCGACTAGCGGGAGGGTTGCAAGAGACCCAGTACTTC
TRBV29-1	.	14	.	TRBJ1-1	CSVEDRTANTEAFF	TGCAGCGTTGAAGATCGGACAGCGAACACTGAAGCTTTCTTT
TRBV7-3	.	15	TRBD1	TRBJ1-2	CASSLGPGQGYGYTF	TGTGCCAGCAGCCTGGGACCCGGACAGGGCTATGGCTACACCTTC
TRBV19	.	15	TRBD2	TRBJ2-2	CASTRGGHLHGELFF	TGTGCCAGTACCCGGGGGGGACACTTACACGGGGAGCTGTTTTTT
TRBV7-2	once	17	.	TRBJ1-5	CASSPRPDSFFNQPQHF	TGTGCCAGCAGCCCACGCCCTGACAGCTTTTTCAATCAGCCCCAGCATTTT
TRBV2	.	14	TRBD1	TRBJ1-6	CASTKGAATSPLHF	TGTGCCAGCACGAAGGGGGCAGCGACATCACCCCTCCACTTT
TRBV15	.	15	.	TRBJ1-5	CATSRDSGINQPQHF	TGTGCCACCAGCAGAGACTCAGGGATCAATCAGCCCCAGCATTTT
TRBV7-2	.	17	.	TRBJ2-1	CASSFFALGQRNNEQFF	TGTGCCAGCAGCTTCTTCGCGCTTGGACAGCGTAACAATGAGCAGTTCTTC
TRBV18	.	11	.	TRBJ2-1	CASSRADEQFF	TGTGCCAGCTCCAGGGCCGATGAGCAGTTCTTC
TRBV5-6	.	13	.	TRBJ1-1	CASVQGRNTEAFF	TGTGCCAGCGTACAGGGCCGGAACACTGAAGCTTTCTTT
TRBV5-6	.	17	TRBD2	TRBJ2-3	CASSLGSAGPSTDTQYF	TGTGCCAGCAGCTTGGGTTCAGCGGGGCCGAGCACAGATACGCAGTATTTT
TRBV27	.	13	TRBD1	TRBJ1-1	CASRRQGVTEAFF	TGTGCCAGCAGGCGACAGGGAGTCACTGAAGCTTTCTTT
TRBV5-6	.	14	TRBD2	TRBJ2-7	CASRSRSGSHEQYF	TGTGCCAGCAGGAGCCGTAGCGGGAGCCACGAGCAGTACTTC
TRBV2	.	17	TRBD2	TRBJ2-1	CASRERRLAGDYNEQFF	TGTGCCAGCAGAGAGCGACGACTAGCGGGTGACTACAATGAGCAGTTCTTC
TRBV18	once	13	.	TRBJ2-5	CASSPPGAETQYF	TGTGCCAGCTCACCACCGGGAGCTGAGACCCAGTACTTC
TRBV7-9	.	11	.	TRBJ2-7	CASSALQGQYF	TGTGCCAGCAGCGCCCTACAGGGGCAGTACTTC
TRBV9	.	17	.	TRBJ2-1	CASSVSSPFGSYNEQFF	TGTGCCAGCAGCGTCTCTTCCCCGTTCGGGTCCTACAATGAGCAGTTCTTC